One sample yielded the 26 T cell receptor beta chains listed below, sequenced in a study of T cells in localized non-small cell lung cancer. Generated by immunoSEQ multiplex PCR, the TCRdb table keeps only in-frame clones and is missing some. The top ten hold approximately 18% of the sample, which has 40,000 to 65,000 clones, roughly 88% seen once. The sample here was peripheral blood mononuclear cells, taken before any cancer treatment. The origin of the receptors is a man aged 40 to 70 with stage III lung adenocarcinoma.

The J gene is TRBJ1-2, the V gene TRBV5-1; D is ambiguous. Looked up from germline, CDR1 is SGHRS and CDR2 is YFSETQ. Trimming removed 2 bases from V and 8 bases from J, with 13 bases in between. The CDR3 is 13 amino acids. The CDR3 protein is CASSFEGREGYTF. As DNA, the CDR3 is TGCGCCAGCAGCTTTGAAGGGCGTGAGGGCTACACCTTC.

In DNA, the CDR3 is TGTGCCAGCAGTTACTCGAGCAGCAGCTACGAGCAGTACTTC. This encodes CASSYSSSSYEQYF. The chain recombines TRBV6-5 with TRBJ2-7; no definite D call. Trimming stripped 0 bases from V and 3 bases from J, with 9 bases between. CDR1 is MNHEY, CDR2 SVGAGI, per germline. The CDR3 is 14 residues long.

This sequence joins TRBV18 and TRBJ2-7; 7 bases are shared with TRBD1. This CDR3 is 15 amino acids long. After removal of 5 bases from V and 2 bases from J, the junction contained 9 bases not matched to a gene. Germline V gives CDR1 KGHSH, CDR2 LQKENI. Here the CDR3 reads CASSEGAVATYEQYF. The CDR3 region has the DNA TGTGCCAGCTCAGAGGGGGCGGTGGCAACCTACGAGCAGTACTTC.

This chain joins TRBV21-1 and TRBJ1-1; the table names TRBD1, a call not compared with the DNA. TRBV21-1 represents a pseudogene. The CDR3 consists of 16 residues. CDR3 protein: CASTTDRDRVNTEAFF. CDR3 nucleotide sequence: TGTGCCAGCACAACAGACAGGGATCGGGTGAACACTGAAGCTTTCTTT.

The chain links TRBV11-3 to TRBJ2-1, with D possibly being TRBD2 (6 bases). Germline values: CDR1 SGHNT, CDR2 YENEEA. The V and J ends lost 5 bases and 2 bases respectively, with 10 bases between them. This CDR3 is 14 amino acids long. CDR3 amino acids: CASSPGRAYNEQFF. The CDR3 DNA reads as TGTGCCAGCAGCCCCGGGAGAGCCTACAATGAGCAGTTCTTC.

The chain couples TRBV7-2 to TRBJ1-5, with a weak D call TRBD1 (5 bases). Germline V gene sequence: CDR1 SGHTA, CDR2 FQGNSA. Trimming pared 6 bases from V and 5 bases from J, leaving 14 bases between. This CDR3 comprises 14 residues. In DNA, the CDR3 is TGTGCCAGCAGTCGTCAGGGTCTGGATCAGCCCCAGCATTTT. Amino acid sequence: CASSRQGLDQPQHF.

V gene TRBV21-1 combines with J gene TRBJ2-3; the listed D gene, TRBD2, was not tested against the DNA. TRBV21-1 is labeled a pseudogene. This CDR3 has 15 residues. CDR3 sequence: CASSPWEDNQDTQYF. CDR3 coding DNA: TGTGCCAGCAGCCCTTGGGAGGACAATCAGGATACGCAGTATTTT.

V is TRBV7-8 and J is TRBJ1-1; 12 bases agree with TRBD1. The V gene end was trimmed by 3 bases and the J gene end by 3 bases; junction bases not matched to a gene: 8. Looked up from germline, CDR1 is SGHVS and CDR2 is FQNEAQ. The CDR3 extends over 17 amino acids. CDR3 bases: TGTGCCAGCAGCTTCCAGGGACAGGGGGCATGGGACACTGAAGCTTTCTTT. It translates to CASSFQGQGAWDTEAFF.

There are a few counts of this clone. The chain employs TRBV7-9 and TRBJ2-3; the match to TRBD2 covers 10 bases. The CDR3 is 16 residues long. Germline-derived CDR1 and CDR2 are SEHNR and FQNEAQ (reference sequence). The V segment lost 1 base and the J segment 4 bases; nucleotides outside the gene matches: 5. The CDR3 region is CASSLVGAGGADTQYF. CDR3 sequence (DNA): TGTGCCAGCAGCTTAGTAGGAGCGGGGGGGGCAGATACGCAGTATTTT. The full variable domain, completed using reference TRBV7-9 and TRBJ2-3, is DTGVSQNPRHKITKRGQNVTFRCDPISEHNRLYWYRQTLGQGPEFLTYFQNEAQLEKSRLLSDRFSAERPKGSFSTLEIQRTEQGDSAMYLCASSLVGAGGADTQYFGPGTRLTVL.

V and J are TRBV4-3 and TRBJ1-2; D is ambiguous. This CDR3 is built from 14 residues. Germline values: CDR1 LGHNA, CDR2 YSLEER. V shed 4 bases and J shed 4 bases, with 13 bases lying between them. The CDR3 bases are TGCGCCAGCAGCCCCGATAACACCTTCTATGGCTACACCTTC. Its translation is CASSPDNTFYGYTF.

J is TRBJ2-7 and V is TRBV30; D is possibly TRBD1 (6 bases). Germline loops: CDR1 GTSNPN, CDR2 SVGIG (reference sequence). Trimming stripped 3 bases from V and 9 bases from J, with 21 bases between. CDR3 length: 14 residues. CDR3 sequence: CAWSKDSLNPGQYF. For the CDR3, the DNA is TGTGCCTGGAGCAAGGACAGTCTCAACCCGGGGCAGTACTTC.

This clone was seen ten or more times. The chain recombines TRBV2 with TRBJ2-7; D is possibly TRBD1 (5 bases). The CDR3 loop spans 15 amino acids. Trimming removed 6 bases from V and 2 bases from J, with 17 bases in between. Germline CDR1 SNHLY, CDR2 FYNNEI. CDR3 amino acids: CASSVTTAEPYEQYF. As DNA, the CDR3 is TGTGCCAGCAGCGTGACGACAGCCGAACCCTACGAGCAGTACTTC.

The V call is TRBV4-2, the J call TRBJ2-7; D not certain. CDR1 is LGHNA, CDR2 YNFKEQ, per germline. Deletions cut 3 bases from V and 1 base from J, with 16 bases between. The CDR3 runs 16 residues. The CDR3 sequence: CASSQAFEPTSYEQYF. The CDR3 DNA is TGTGCCAGCAGCCAGGCTTTTGAGCCCACTTCCTACGAGCAGTACTTC.

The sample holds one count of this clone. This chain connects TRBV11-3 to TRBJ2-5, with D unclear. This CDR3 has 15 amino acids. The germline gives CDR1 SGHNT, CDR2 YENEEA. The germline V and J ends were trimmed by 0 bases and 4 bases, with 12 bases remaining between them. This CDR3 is CASSLEGISTETQYF. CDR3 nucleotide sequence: TGTGCCAGCAGCTTAGAGGGCATTAGCACAGAGACCCAGTACTTC.

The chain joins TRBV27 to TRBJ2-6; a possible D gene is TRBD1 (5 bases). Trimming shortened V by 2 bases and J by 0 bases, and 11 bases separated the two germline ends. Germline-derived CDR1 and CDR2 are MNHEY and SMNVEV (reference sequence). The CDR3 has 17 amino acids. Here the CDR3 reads CASSLDRTISGANVLTF. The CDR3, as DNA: TGTGCCAGCAGTTTAGACAGAACCATCTCTGGGGCCAACGTCCTGACTTTC. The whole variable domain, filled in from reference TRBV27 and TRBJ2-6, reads EAQVTQNPRYLITVTGKKLTVTCSQNMNHEYMSWYRQDPGLGLRQIYYSMNVEVTDKGDVPEGYKVSRKEKRNFPLILESPSPNQTSLYFCASSLDRTISGANVLTFGAGSRLTVL.

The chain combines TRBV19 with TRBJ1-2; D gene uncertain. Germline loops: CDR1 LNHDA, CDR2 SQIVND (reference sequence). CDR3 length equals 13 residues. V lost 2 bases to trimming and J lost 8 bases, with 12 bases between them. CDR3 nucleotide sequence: TGTGCCAGTAGTATAATGCCGCTTTTGGGCTACACCTTC. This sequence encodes CASSIMPLLGYTF.

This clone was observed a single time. The CDR3 protein is CASNEQGRDNEQFF. As DNA, the CDR3 is TGTGCCAGCAACGAACAGGGTCGAGACAATGAGCAGTTCTTC. V and J are TRBV2 and TRBJ2-1; the D gene is possibly TRBD1 (6 bases). The germline V gene has CDR1 SNHLY and CDR2 FYNNEI. Deletions cut 7 bases from V and 5 bases from J, with 15 bases between. The CDR3 covers 14 residues.

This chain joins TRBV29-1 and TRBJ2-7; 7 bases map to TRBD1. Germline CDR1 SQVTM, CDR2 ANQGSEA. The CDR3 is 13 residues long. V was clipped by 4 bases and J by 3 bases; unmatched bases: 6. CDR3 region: CSVGTGLVYEQYF. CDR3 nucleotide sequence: TGCAGCGTTGGGACAGGTTTAGTCTACGAGCAGTACTTC.

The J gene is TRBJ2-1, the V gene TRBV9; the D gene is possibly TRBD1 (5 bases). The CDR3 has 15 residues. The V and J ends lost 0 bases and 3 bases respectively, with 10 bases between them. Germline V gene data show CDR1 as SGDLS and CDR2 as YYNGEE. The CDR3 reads CASSVEQGIYNEQFF. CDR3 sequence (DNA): TGTGCCAGCAGCGTAGAGCAGGGTATCTACAATGAGCAGTTCTTC.

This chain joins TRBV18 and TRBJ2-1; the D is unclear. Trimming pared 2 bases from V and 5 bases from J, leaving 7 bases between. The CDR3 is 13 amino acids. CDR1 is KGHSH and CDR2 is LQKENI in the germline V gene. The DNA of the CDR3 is TGTGCCAGCTCACCAGACCTGCACAATGAGCAGTTCTTC. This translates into CASSPDLHNEQFF.

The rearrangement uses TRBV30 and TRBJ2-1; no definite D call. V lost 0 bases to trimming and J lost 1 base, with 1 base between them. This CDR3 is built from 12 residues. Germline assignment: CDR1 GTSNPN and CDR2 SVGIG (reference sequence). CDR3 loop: CAWSVSYNEQFF. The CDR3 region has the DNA TGTGCCTGGAGTGTATCCTACAATGAGCAGTTCTTC. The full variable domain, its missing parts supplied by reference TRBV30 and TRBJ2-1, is SQTIHQWPATLVQPVGSPLSLECTVEGTSNPNLYWYRQAAGRGLQLLFYSVGIGQISSEVPQNLSASRPQDRQFILSSKKLLLSDSGFYLCAWSVSYNEQFFGPGTRLTVL.

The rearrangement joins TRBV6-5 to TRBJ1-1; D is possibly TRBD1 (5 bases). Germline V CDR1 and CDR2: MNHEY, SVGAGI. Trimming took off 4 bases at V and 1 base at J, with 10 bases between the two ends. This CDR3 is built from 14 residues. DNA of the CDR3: TGTGCCAGCAGTTTATTACAGGAGAACACTGAAGCTTTCTTT. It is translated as CASSLLQENTEAFF.

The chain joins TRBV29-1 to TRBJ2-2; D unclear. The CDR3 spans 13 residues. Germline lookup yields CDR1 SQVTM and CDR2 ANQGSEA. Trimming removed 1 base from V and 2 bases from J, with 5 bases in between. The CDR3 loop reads CSVEVVNTGELFF. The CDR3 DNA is TGCAGCGTTGAAGTCGTTAACACCGGGGAGCTGTTTTTT.

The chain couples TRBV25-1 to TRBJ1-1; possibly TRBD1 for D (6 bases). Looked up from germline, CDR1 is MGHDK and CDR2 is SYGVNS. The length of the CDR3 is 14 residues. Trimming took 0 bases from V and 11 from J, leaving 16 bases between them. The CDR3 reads CASSEYLPGAKAFF. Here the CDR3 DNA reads TGTGCCAGCAGTGAATATTTGCCGGGGGCCAAGGCTTTCTTT.

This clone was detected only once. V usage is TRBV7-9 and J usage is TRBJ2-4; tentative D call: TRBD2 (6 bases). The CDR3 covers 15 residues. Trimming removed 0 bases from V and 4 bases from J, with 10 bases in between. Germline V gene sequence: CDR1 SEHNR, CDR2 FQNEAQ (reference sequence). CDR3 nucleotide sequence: TGTGCCAGCAGCTTAGCCGCGGGGCCGAAAAACATTCAGTACTTC. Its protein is CASSLAAGPKNIQYF.

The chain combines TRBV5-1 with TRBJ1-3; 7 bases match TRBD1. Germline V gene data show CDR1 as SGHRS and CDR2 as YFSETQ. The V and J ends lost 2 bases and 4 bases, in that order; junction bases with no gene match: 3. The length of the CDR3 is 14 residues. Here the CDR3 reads CASSFGTAGNTIYF. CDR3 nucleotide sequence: TGCGCCAGCAGCTTTGGGACAGCCGGAAACACCATATATTTT.